This T cell receptor (beta chain) was captured in a study of T cell repertoires in ileal Crohn's disease. Study context: At surgery, less than 45% of patients smoked, with median disease duration 7.9 years.

Comment on this clone: Different DNA sequences within this sample yield the same CDR3.

Using immunoSEQ multiplex PCR, the repertoire was profiled, and TCRdb retains in-frame clones only, with some absent. The sample holds approximately 610 clones, approximately 80% seen once. Deletions cut 0 bases from V and 4 bases from J, with 16 bases between. CDR1 SGHNT and CDR2 YYREEE come from the germline V gene (reference sequence). The CDR3 is 16 amino acids. Input material: ileal tissue. This chain uses TRBV5-4 with TRBJ1-2; no definite D call. The receptor was isolated from an adult with Crohn's disease. CDR3: CASSLAAGSVGYGYTF. The CDR3 nucleotides read TGTGCCAGCAGCTTGGCCGCGGGGTCAGTAGGCTATGGCTACACCTTC.